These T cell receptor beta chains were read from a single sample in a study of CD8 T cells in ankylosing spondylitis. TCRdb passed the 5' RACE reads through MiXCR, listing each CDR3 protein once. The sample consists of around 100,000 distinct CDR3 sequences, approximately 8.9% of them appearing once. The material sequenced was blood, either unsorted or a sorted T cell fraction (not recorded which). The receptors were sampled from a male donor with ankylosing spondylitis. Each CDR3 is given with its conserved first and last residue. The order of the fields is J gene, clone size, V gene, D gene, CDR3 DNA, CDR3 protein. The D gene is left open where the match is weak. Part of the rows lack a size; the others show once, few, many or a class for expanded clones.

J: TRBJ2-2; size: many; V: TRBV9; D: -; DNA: TGTGCCAGCAGCCCACTAGGATCCGGGGAGCTGTTTTTT; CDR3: CASSPLGSGELFF
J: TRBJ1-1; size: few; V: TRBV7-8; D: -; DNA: TGTGCCAGCAGCCCCCGAATGGGTGGCGCTTTCTTT; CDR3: CASSPRMGGAFF
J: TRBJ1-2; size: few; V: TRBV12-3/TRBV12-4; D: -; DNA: TGTGCCAGCAGCCGAACAACTAACTATGGCTACACCTTC; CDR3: CASSRTTNYGYTF
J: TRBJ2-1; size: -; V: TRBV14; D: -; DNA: TGTGCCAGCAGCCCAGGGCAGGAACTCTCCGAGCAGTTCTTC; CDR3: CASSPGQELSEQFF
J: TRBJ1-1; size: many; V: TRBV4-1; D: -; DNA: TGCGCCAGCAGCCAAGATCTGGCGGCGAACACTGAAGCTTTCTTT; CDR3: CASSQDLAANTEAFF
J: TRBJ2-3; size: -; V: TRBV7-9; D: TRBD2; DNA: TGTGCCAGCAGCTTTCCGACTAGCGGGAGAGCAGATACGCAGTATTTT; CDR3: CASSFPTSGRADTQYF
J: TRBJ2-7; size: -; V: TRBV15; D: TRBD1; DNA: TGTGCCACCAGCGCCACAGGGGACGAGCAGTACTTC; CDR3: CATSATGDEQYF
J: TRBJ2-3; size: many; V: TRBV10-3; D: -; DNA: TGTGCCATCAGTGAGCCCCATGAGGATACGCAGTATTTT; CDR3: CAISEPHEDTQYF
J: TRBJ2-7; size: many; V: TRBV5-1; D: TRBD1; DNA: TGCGCCAGCAGCATAGACAGGGCGACCTACGAGCAGTACTTC; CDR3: CASSIDRATYEQYF
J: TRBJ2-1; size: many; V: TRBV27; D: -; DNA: TGTGCCAGCATCCTCTACAATGAGCAGTTCTTC; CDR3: CASILYNEQFF